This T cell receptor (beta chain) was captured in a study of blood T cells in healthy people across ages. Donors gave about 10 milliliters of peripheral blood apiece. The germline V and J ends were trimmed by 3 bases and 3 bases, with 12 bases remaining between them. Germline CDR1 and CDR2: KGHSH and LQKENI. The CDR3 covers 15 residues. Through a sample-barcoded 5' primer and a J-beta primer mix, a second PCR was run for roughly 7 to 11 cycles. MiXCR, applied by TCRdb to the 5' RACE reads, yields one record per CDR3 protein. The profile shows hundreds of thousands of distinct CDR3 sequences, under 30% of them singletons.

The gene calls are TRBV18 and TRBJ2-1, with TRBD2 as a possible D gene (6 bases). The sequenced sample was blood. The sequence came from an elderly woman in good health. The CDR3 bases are TGTGCCAGCTCACCCCGGCAGGGAGGCTACAATGAGCAGTTCTTC. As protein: CASSPRQGGYNEQFF.